A selection of T cell receptor beta chains follows, all from one sample in a study of cytomegalovirus exposure and HLA in healthy donors. TCRdb's copy holds only in-frame clones and misses some; the assay was immunoSEQ multiplex PCR. The data show over 110,000 clones, 75% to 80% seen once. What was sequenced was PBMCs. These receptor sequences come from a woman in her forties in good health and CMV-seropositive. Each CDR3 is given with its conserved first and last residue. Fields, in order: CDR3 DNA, CDR3 protein, CDR3 length, D gene, clone size, V gene, J gene. A D gene is named only where the DNA matches it firmly. Only some rows state a clone size, as once, few, many or a class for expanded clones.

CDR3 DNA: TGTGCCTGGGGTTGGCGGGAGCGTGATGAGCAGTTCTTC; CDR3 protein: CAWGWRERDEQFF; CDR3 length: 13; D gene: TRBD2; clone size: -; V gene: TRBV30; J gene: TRBJ2-1
CDR3 DNA: TGTGCCAGCAGCTTAGGAACTAGCGGCAGGCGAGATACGCAGTATTTT; CDR3 protein: CASSLGTSGRRDTQYF; CDR3 length: 16; D gene: TRBD2; clone size: -; V gene: TRBV13; J gene: TRBJ2-3
CDR3 DNA: TGTGCCAGCAGCTCAGGAACTAGCGGGCCTTACGAGCAGTACTTC; CDR3 protein: CASSSGTSGPYEQYF; CDR3 length: 15; D gene: TRBD2; clone size: once; V gene: TRBV13; J gene: TRBJ2-7
CDR3 DNA: TGTGCCACCATACCCGGGACAGGGGAAACTGAAGCTTTCTTT; CDR3 protein: CATIPGTGETEAFF; CDR3 length: 14; D gene: TRBD1; clone size: -; V gene: TRBV2; J gene: TRBJ1-1
CDR3 DNA: TGTGCCTGGAGTGCAGACATCGCTAACTATGGCTACACCTTC; CDR3 protein: CAWSADIANYGYTF; CDR3 length: 14; D gene: -; clone size: -; V gene: TRBV30; J gene: TRBJ1-2
CDR3 DNA: TGTGCCAGCAGCTTGTGGCAGGGGAACCGTGAAGCTTTCTTT; CDR3 protein: CASSLWQGNREAFF; CDR3 length: 14; D gene: -; clone size: -; V gene: TRBV5-8; J gene: TRBJ1-1
CDR3 DNA: TGCAGTGCGTCCCGACAGAGCCAGTATTTT; CDR3 protein: CSASRQSQYF; CDR3 length: 10; D gene: -; clone size: few; V gene: TRBV20-1; J gene: TRBJ2-3
CDR3 DNA: TGTGCCAGCACCCCGTTGGGTGTCTCGGGGGGAGAGCAGTACTTC; CDR3 protein: CASTPLGVSGGEQYF; CDR3 length: 15; D gene: TRBD2; clone size: -; V gene: TRBV2; J gene: TRBJ2-7
CDR3 DNA: TGTGCCAGCAGCTTGATTGGCGGGCGGGAGCAGTACTTC; CDR3 protein: CASSLIGGREQYF; CDR3 length: 13; D gene: -; clone size: -; V gene: TRBV5-4; J gene: TRBJ2-7
CDR3 DNA: TGTGCCAGTACCCCTAGCTATGGCTACACCTTC; CDR3 protein: CASTPSYGYTF; CDR3 length: 11; D gene: -; clone size: -; V gene: TRBV2; J gene: TRBJ1-2
CDR3 DNA: TGTGCCAGCAGCTTCACTTCTAGCGGGACCAATGAGCAGTTCTTC; CDR3 protein: CASSFTSSGTNEQFF; CDR3 length: 15; D gene: TRBD2; clone size: -; V gene: TRBV9; J gene: TRBJ2-1
CDR3 DNA: TGTGCCAGCAGCCGGCTAAGCGGGAGAGAAATTGATACGCAGTATTTT; CDR3 protein: CASSRLSGREIDTQYF; CDR3 length: 16; D gene: TRBD2; clone size: many; V gene: TRBV4-2; J gene: TRBJ2-3
CDR3 DNA: TGCGCCAGCAGCTTGGCCTCCCCGGGACTAGGGGACGAGCAGTACTTC; CDR3 protein: CASSLASPGLGDEQYF; CDR3 length: 16; D gene: TRBD2; clone size: -; V gene: TRBV5-1; J gene: TRBJ2-7
CDR3 DNA: TGCGCCAGCAGTCACGCAGGGAGGGGGTATAGCAATCAGCCCCAGCATTTT; CDR3 protein: CASSHAGRGYSNQPQHF; CDR3 length: 17; D gene: -; clone size: -; V gene: TRBV23-1; J gene: TRBJ1-5
CDR3 DNA: TGTGCCAGCAGTTCGTCGATAGGCAGGGGTAATGAAAAACTGTTTTTT; CDR3 protein: CASSSSIGRGNEKLFF; CDR3 length: 16; D gene: -; clone size: -; V gene: TRBV27; J gene: TRBJ1-4
CDR3 DNA: TGCAGCGTTGAAGATACCGGCAGACTAGCTCCAGATACGCAGTATTTT; CDR3 protein: CSVEDTGRLAPDTQYF; CDR3 length: 16; D gene: TRBD2; clone size: -; V gene: TRBV29-1; J gene: TRBJ2-3
CDR3 DNA: TGTGCCAGCAGCTGGGGCAACTCTGGAAACACCATATATTTT; CDR3 protein: CASSWGNSGNTIYF; CDR3 length: 14; D gene: -; clone size: once; V gene: TRBV5-6; J gene: TRBJ1-3
CDR3 DNA: TGCAGCGTTGCCAGGGGGCGTTACGACGAGCAGTACTTC; CDR3 protein: CSVARGRYDEQYF; CDR3 length: 13; D gene: TRBD1; clone size: -; V gene: TRBV29-1; J gene: TRBJ2-7
CDR3 DNA: TGCGCCAGCAGCGTCCTTCTAGCGACCACCTACAATGAGCAGTTCTTC; CDR3 protein: CASSVLLATTYNEQFF; CDR3 length: 16; D gene: -; clone size: -; V gene: TRBV5-1; J gene: TRBJ2-1
CDR3 DNA: TGTGCCAGCAGAGCCTCTGGGGGGACCAAAAACATTCAGTACTTC; CDR3 protein: CASRASGGTKNIQYF; CDR3 length: 15; D gene: -; clone size: -; V gene: TRBV6-5; J gene: TRBJ2-4
CDR3 DNA: TGCAGCGTTGTGGGCCAGCTGGACATTCAGTACTTC; CDR3 protein: CSVVGQLDIQYF; CDR3 length: 12; D gene: -; clone size: -; V gene: TRBV29-1; J gene: TRBJ2-4
CDR3 DNA: TGTGCCACCAGCAAAGGACTAGCGGGACCAGTGGGGACCCAGTACTTC; CDR3 protein: CATSKGLAGPVGTQYF; CDR3 length: 16; D gene: TRBD2; clone size: -; V gene: TRBV15; J gene: TRBJ2-5
CDR3 DNA: TGCGCCAGCAGCTTACAGGGGTTCGACTATGGCTACACCTTC; CDR3 protein: CASSLQGFDYGYTF; CDR3 length: 14; D gene: TRBD1; clone size: -; V gene: TRBV5-1; J gene: TRBJ1-2
CDR3 DNA: TGTGCCAGCTCTCTTCGACTAGCAGGGGAGACCCAGTACTTC; CDR3 protein: CASSLRLAGETQYF; CDR3 length: 14; D gene: TRBD2; clone size: -; V gene: TRBV18; J gene: TRBJ2-5
CDR3 DNA: TGTGCCAGCAGCTTTTTACTAGCGGGCTACGAGCAGTACTTC; CDR3 protein: CASSFLLAGYEQYF; CDR3 length: 14; D gene: TRBD2; clone size: -; V gene: TRBV5-5; J gene: TRBJ2-7
CDR3 DNA: TGTGCCAGCAGCTTACAACCGGGGACTGAAGCTTTCTTT; CDR3 protein: CASSLQPGTEAFF; CDR3 length: 13; D gene: -; clone size: -; V gene: TRBV7-9; J gene: TRBJ1-1
CDR3 DNA: TGTGCCAGCAGTGAACGGCAGGTCCTCTACAATGAGCAGTTCTTC; CDR3 protein: CASSERQVLYNEQFF; CDR3 length: 15; D gene: -; clone size: once; V gene: TRBV25-1; J gene: TRBJ2-1
CDR3 DNA: TGTGCCAGCAGCCAGGATTTGGACAGGACCTACGAGCAGTACTTC; CDR3 protein: CASSQDLDRTYEQYF; CDR3 length: 15; D gene: TRBD1; clone size: -; V gene: TRBV14; J gene: TRBJ2-7
CDR3 DNA: TGTGCCAGCTGGCTAGCGGGAGAACCTTCCTACGAGCAGTACTTC; CDR3 protein: CASWLAGEPSYEQYF; CDR3 length: 15; D gene: TRBD2; clone size: -; V gene: TRBV2; J gene: TRBJ2-7
CDR3 DNA: TGTGCCAGCAGTTTCCGGACAGACTACACCGGGGAGCTGTTTTTT; CDR3 protein: CASSFRTDYTGELFF; CDR3 length: 15; D gene: -; clone size: -; V gene: TRBV6-5; J gene: TRBJ2-2
CDR3 DNA: TGTGCCTCCGGGACTAGCGGCACAGATACGCAGTATTTT; CDR3 protein: CASGTSGTDTQYF; CDR3 length: 13; D gene: TRBD2; clone size: once; V gene: TRBV7-8; J gene: TRBJ2-3
CDR3 DNA: TGTGCCAGCAGCTTCGGGACTAGCGGGACCCGCTCCTACAATGAGCAGTTCTTC; CDR3 protein: CASSFGTSGTRSYNEQFF; CDR3 length: 18; D gene: TRBD2; clone size: -; V gene: TRBV7-9; J gene: TRBJ2-1
CDR3 DNA: TGTGCCAGCAGCCAAGATGCCGAAGGGGGCCTGGGTCAGCCCCAGCATTTT; CDR3 protein: CASSQDAEGGLGQPQHF; CDR3 length: 17; D gene: TRBD1; clone size: -; V gene: TRBV4-2; J gene: TRBJ1-5
CDR3 DNA: TGCAGCGGGTTCGGGGACACCGGGGAGCTGTTTTTT; CDR3 protein: CSGFGDTGELFF; CDR3 length: 12; D gene: -; clone size: -; V gene: TRBV29-1; J gene: TRBJ2-2
CDR3 DNA: TGTGCCAGCAGCTTAACCGGAGGGTCCTACAATGAGCAGTTCTTC; CDR3 protein: CASSLTGGSYNEQFF; CDR3 length: 15; D gene: -; clone size: once; V gene: TRBV7-3; J gene: TRBJ2-1
CDR3 DNA: TGTGCCAGCAGCTTAGCGATGGCGGGTGCTAACTATGGCTACACCTTC; CDR3 protein: CASSLAMAGANYGYTF; CDR3 length: 16; D gene: -; clone size: -; V gene: TRBV7-9; J gene: TRBJ1-2
CDR3 DNA: TGTGCCAGCGGGGTACAGGGCGGCGGGGGGGAGCAGTACTTC; CDR3 protein: CASGVQGGGGEQYF; CDR3 length: 14; D gene: TRBD2; clone size: -; V gene: TRBV28; J gene: TRBJ2-7
CDR3 DNA: TGCGCCAGCAGACAGGGACGAGATACGCAGTATTTT; CDR3 protein: CASRQGRDTQYF; CDR3 length: 12; D gene: -; clone size: once; V gene: TRBV5-1; J gene: TRBJ2-3
CDR3 DNA: TGTGCCAGCAGCTTACCGCAGGCACTCGCCAGTGGCACCATATATTTT; CDR3 protein: CASSLPQALASGTIYF; CDR3 length: 16; D gene: -; clone size: few; V gene: TRBV13; J gene: TRBJ1-3
CDR3 DNA: TGTGCCAGCAGTTGGCATAGAGGGTATGAAGCTTTCTTT; CDR3 protein: CASSWHRGYEAFF; CDR3 length: 13; D gene: -; clone size: -; V gene: TRBV6-5; J gene: TRBJ1-1
CDR3 DNA: TGTGCCAGCAGCCCGATAGGGGCTAGCGGAGTGGGCGAGTACTTC; CDR3 protein: CASSPIGASGVGEYF; CDR3 length: 15; D gene: TRBD2; clone size: -; V gene: TRBV11-2; J gene: TRBJ2-5
CDR3 DNA: TGTGCCAGTAGTAACAGGGGGGGTAATGAAAAACTGTTTTTT; CDR3 protein: CASSNRGGNEKLFF; CDR3 length: 14; D gene: TRBD1; clone size: -; V gene: TRBV19; J gene: TRBJ1-4
CDR3 DNA: TGTGCCAGTACCCTTCGACTAGCGGGAGGGATCCGTGACTACAATGAGCAGTTCTTC; CDR3 protein: CASTLRLAGGIRDYNEQFF; CDR3 length: 19; D gene: TRBD2; clone size: -; V gene: TRBV19; J gene: TRBJ2-1
CDR3 DNA: TGTGCCAGCGGACCGGGACTAGCGGGGCGCGGGGAGCTGTTTTTT; CDR3 protein: CASGPGLAGRGELFF; CDR3 length: 15; D gene: TRBD2; clone size: -; V gene: TRBV6-5; J gene: TRBJ2-2
CDR3 DNA: TGTGCCAGCAGCACTTTAGGCGGAGCCCTCCAAGAGACCCAGTACTTC; CDR3 protein: CASSTLGGALQETQYF; CDR3 length: 16; D gene: -; clone size: -; V gene: TRBV2; J gene: TRBJ2-5
CDR3 DNA: TGTGCCAGCAGTTCCTATCCAGGACTTAGCACTGAAGCTTTCTTT; CDR3 protein: CASSSYPGLSTEAFF; CDR3 length: 15; D gene: -; clone size: -; V gene: TRBV27; J gene: TRBJ1-1
CDR3 DNA: TGTGCCAGCAGGGGGGCTTATAATTCACCCCTCCACTTT; CDR3 protein: CASRGAYNSPLHF; CDR3 length: 13; D gene: -; clone size: -; V gene: TRBV6-1; J gene: TRBJ1-6
CDR3 DNA: TGTGCCAGCTCACTACGACTAGCGGGAGAGGGCACCGGGGAGCTGTTTTTT; CDR3 protein: CASSLRLAGEGTGELFF; CDR3 length: 17; D gene: TRBD2; clone size: -; V gene: TRBV18; J gene: TRBJ2-2
CDR3 DNA: TGTGCTAGTGGTTCCGGACAGGGAGTCGTGGATACGCAGTATTTT; CDR3 protein: CASGSGQGVVDTQYF; CDR3 length: 15; D gene: TRBD1; clone size: few; V gene: TRBV12-5; J gene: TRBJ2-3
CDR3 DNA: TGTGCCACGGGGCTAGCGGGAGGTGGTGAGCAGTTCTTC; CDR3 protein: CATGLAGGGEQFF; CDR3 length: 13; D gene: TRBD2; clone size: once; V gene: TRBV10-3; J gene: TRBJ2-1
CDR3 DNA: TGTGCCAGGGGCAGGGATGGGATGAACACTGAAGCTTTCTTT; CDR3 protein: CARGRDGMNTEAFF; CDR3 length: 14; D gene: -; clone size: once; V gene: TRBV2; J gene: TRBJ1-1
CDR3 DNA: TGTGCCAGCAGTGACTCGGGGGGTTACAATGAGCAGTTCTTC; CDR3 protein: CASSDSGGYNEQFF; CDR3 length: 14; D gene: -; clone size: once; V gene: TRBV6-4; J gene: TRBJ2-1
CDR3 DNA: TGCGCCAGCAGCCCACGTCCAGGGGGAGGAAGATTGACGAACACTGAAGCTTTCTTT; CDR3 protein: CASSPRPGGGRLTNTEAFF; CDR3 length: 19; D gene: TRBD1; clone size: -; V gene: TRBV5-1; J gene: TRBJ1-1
CDR3 DNA: TGTGCCAGCAGTCTAGCGGGAGGAGAGACCCAGTACTTC; CDR3 protein: CASSLAGGETQYF; CDR3 length: 13; D gene: TRBD2; clone size: -; V gene: TRBV6-6; J gene: TRBJ2-5